The 25 T cell receptor beta chains reported below all come from one sample, sequenced in a study of cytomegalovirus exposure and HLA in healthy donors. The PCR had 60 Vbeta and 13 Jbeta primers. TCRdb's table, derived via immunoSEQ multiplex PCR, lists solely in-frame clones and lacks some. The repertoire holds under 200,000 clones, with more than 65% as singletons. Sequenced sample: PBMCs. The receptors shown here come from a man aged 25-40 years in good health and CMV-seronegative.

This clone occurred a few times. The rearrangement joins TRBV7-8 to TRBJ1-2, with TRBD1 identical over 7 bases. From germline, CDR1 is SGHVS and CDR2 FQNEAQ. The CDR3 has 15 residues. V lost 0 bases to trimming and J lost 4 bases; unmatched junction nucleotides: 5. CDR3 region: CASSLAGTAPYGYTF. The CDR3 nucleotides read TGTGCCAGCAGCTTAGCGGGGACAGCACCCTATGGCTACACCTTC.

The chain links TRBV13 to TRBJ1-6; 8 bases are a match to TRBD1. The CDR3 runs to 17 residues. The J segment lost 4 bases and the V segment lost 0 bases, leaving 5 bases of the junction unmatched. Germline-derived CDR1 and CDR2 are PRHDT and FYEKMQ (reference sequence). The CDR3 sequence: CASSLGGDRGYNSPLHF. DNA of the CDR3: TGTGCCAGCAGCTTAGGGGGAGACAGGGGTTATAATTCACCCCTCCACTTT.

The V call is TRBV14, the J call TRBJ2-3, with 8 bases aligning to TRBD2. V lost 4 bases, J lost 2 bases, and 8 bases stayed unmatched. The CDR3 length is 16 residues. Germline CDR1 reads SGHDN; CDR2 reads FVKESK. In DNA form, the CDR3 reads TGTGCCAGCAGCCCATGGGTACTAGCGGCCACAGATACGCAGTATTTT. The encoded protein is CASSPWVLAATDTQYF.

This sequence joins TRBV6-1 and TRBJ2-5; TRBD2 matches 8 bases. The CDR3 has 12 residues. Germline V gene sequence: CDR1 MNHNS, CDR2 SASEGT. CDR3 region: CATGTSRQTQYF. In nucleotides, the CDR3 is TGTGCTACCGGGACTAGTAGGCAGACCCAGTACTTC.

The V gene is TRBV5-1, the J gene TRBJ2-7, with 8 bases lining up with TRBD1. The V and J ends lost 4 bases and 4 bases, in that order; junction bases with no gene match: 7. The CDR3 is 14 amino acids. The germline V gene has CDR1 SGHRS and CDR2 YFSETQ. The CDR3 here is CASSRTQGAYEQYF. The CDR3 coding sequence is TGCGCCAGCAGCCGGACCCAGGGGGCTTACGAGCAGTACTTC.

This chain uses TRBV19 with TRBJ2-5; 9 nucleotides agree with TRBD1. This CDR3 has 14 amino acids. After removal of 5 bases from V and 8 bases from J, the junction contained 9 bases not matched to a gene. Germline V lookup: CDR1 LNHDA, CDR2 SQIVND (reference sequence). The CDR3 region is CASSAPGQGYTQYF. The DNA of the CDR3 is TGTGCCAGTAGTGCCCCGGGACAGGGCTATACCCAGTACTTC.

V gene TRBV28 combines with J gene TRBJ2-7; 7 bases map to TRBD1. Trimming cost V 6 bases and J 0 bases; bases outside gene matches: 17. Per the germline V gene, CDR1 is MDHEN and CDR2 is SYDVKM. This CDR3 region has 18 residues. The CDR3 nucleotides read TGTGCCAGCAGGCGACAGGGAACGTACTCCTCTCCCTCCTACGAGCAGTACTTC. Translating gives CASRRQGTYSSPSYEQYF.

The V and J genes are TRBV4-1 and TRBJ2-7; TRBD2 matches at 8 bases. There are 13 residues in the CDR3. Trimming at V came to 1 base and at J to 5 bases, leaving 1 base not matched to a gene. The germline CDR1 and CDR2 sequences are MGHRA and YSYEKL. The CDR3 sequence is CASSQAGGDEQYF. The CDR3 DNA reads TGCGCCAGCAGCCAAGCCGGGGGGGACGAGCAGTACTTC.

This clone was counted once. This sequence joins TRBV29-1 and TRBJ1-5; D unresolved. Looked up from germline, CDR1 is SQVTM and CDR2 is ANQGSEA. CDR3 length: 12 amino acids. Deletions cut 5 bases from V and 0 bases from J, with 5 bases between. The CDR3 DNA follows: TGCAGCGTTTCATTTAGCAATCAGCCCCAGCATTTT. Translating gives CSVSFSNQPQHF.

In nucleotides, the CDR3 is TGCGCCAGCAGCTTGAGGCGGGCGAGCTCCTACGAGCAGTACTTC. Its protein product is CASSLRRASSYEQYF. The chain combines TRBV5-1 with TRBJ2-7; D is perhaps TRBD2 (5 bases). Trimming stripped 1 base from V and 0 bases from J, with 11 bases between. CDR3 length: 15 residues. CDR1 is SGHRS, CDR2 YFSETQ, per germline. The full variable domain, in which reference TRBV5-1 and TRBJ2-7 provide the parts outside the CDR3, is KAGVTQTPRYLIKTRGQQVTLSCSPISGHRSVSWYQQTPGQGLQFLFEYFSETQRNKGNFPGRFSGRQFSNSRSEMNVSTLELGDSALYLCASSLRRASSYEQYFGPGTRLTVT.

The chain joins TRBV7-2 to TRBJ2-7; no clear D. CDR1 and CDR2 from the germline V gene are SGHTA and FQGNSA. Between the trimmed V and J ends, which lost 3 bases and 0 bases, there was a span of 3 bases. This CDR3 spans 12 amino acids. In nucleotides, the CDR3 is TGTGCCAGCAGCTTTAACTCCTACGAGCAGTACTTC. This translates into CASSFNSYEQYF.

The rearrangement joins TRBV4-1 to TRBJ1-5; no clear D. This CDR3 contains 13 residues. V was shortened by 1 base and J by 4 bases, with 5 bases between the two germline ends. CDR1 is MGHRA and CDR2 is YSYEKL in the germline V gene. In nucleotides, the CDR3 is TGCGCCAGCAGCCAAGTCCTTAATCAGCCCCAGCATTTT. Translated, it gives CASSQVLNQPQHF.

This sequence joins TRBV2 and TRBJ2-5; 9 bases map to TRBD1. Looked up from germline, CDR1 is SNHLY and CDR2 is FYNNEI. The CDR3 contains 14 residues. Unmatched junction bases numbered 4, after V lost 3 bases and J lost 5 bases. This CDR3 is CASSDGTGLETQYF. In nucleotides, the CDR3 is TGTGCCAGCAGTGATGGGACAGGGTTGGAGACCCAGTACTTC.

The rearrangement joins TRBV5-1 to TRBJ2-3; 7 positions match TRBD1. Per the germline V gene, CDR1 is SGHRS and CDR2 is YFSETQ. The CDR3 extends over 17 amino acids. Unmatched junction bases numbered 13, after V lost 0 bases and J lost 6 bases. The CDR3 nucleotides are TGCGCCAGCAGCTTGGTACGAAGACAGGGTAGTTCGGATACGCAGTATTTT. It specifies CASSLVRRQGSSDTQYF.

The chain has TRBV29-1 and TRBJ2-5; no clear D gene. V shed 8 bases and J shed 0 bases, with 10 bases lying between them. CDR1 is SQVTM, CDR2 ANQGSEA, per germline. The CDR3 extends over 12 amino acids. The DNA of the CDR3 is TGCAGCACTCCCCGCAACCAAGAGACCCAGTACTTC. Translating it yields CSTPRNQETQYF.

This chain links TRBV5-4 with TRBJ2-3, with TRBD2 identical over 8 bases. The CDR3 covers 15 residues. Trimming at V came to 3 bases and at J to 7 bases, leaving 10 bases not matched to a gene. Germline CDR1 SGHNT, CDR2 YYREEE (reference sequence). The CDR3 coding sequence is TGTGCCAGCAGCTCAAACGGGGGGGCTTGGAATACGCAGTATTTT. Its protein product is CASSSNGGAWNTQYF.

This sequence joins TRBV11-2 and TRBJ2-5; TRBD1 aligns across 7 bases. The V segment lost 3 bases and the J segment 1 base; nucleotides outside the gene matches: 8. In germline, CDR1 is SGHAT, CDR2 FQNNGV. This CDR3 contains 16 residues. The CDR3: CASSFPRGSGQETQYF. The DNA for the CDR3 is TGTGCCAGCAGCTTCCCCAGGGGGAGCGGCCAAGAGACCCAGTACTTC. Based on the CDR3 plus reference TRBV11-2 and TRBJ2-5, the full variable domain is EAGVAQSPRYKIIEKRQSVAFWCNPISGHATLYWYQQILGQGPKLLIQFQNNGVVDDSQLPKDRFSAERLKGVDSTLKIQPAKLEDSAVYLCASSFPRGSGQETQYFGPGTRLLVL.

This clone was picked up a small number of times. Mismatch with germline at one junction end may stem from a read error. The chain employs TRBV7-7 and TRBJ2-3; TRBD1 might be the D (7 bases). CDR3 length: 17 residues. Germline CDR1 reads SSHAT; CDR2 reads FNYEAQ (reference sequence). CDR3 residues: CASSFFDRDSGTDTQYF. As DNA, the CDR3 is TGTGCTAGCAGCTTTTTCGATCGGGACAGCGGGACAGATACGCAGTATTTT.

CDR3 region: CASSSGDSGWDEQFF. The CDR3 region has the DNA TGTGCCAGCAGCTCAGGTGATAGCGGGTGGGATGAGCAGTTCTTC. The chain carries TRBV7-6 and TRBJ2-1; 7 bases fit TRBD2. Trimming took 4 bases from V and 8 from J; bases not matched to a gene: 11. The germline V gene has CDR1 SGHVS and CDR2 FNYEAQ. The CDR3 is 15 residues long.

This clone has a single count. The chain has TRBV30 and TRBJ1-5, with 7 bases matching TRBD1. CDR3 size: 15 residues. CDR1 GTSNPN and CDR2 SVGIG come from the germline V gene (reference sequence). Germline trimming cut 2 bases from V and 3 bases from J; bases unmatched to any gene: 7. The CDR3 sequence is CAWSWSGTVNQPQHF. As DNA, the CDR3 is TGTGCCTGGAGTTGGTCAGGGACAGTCAATCAGCCCCAGCATTTT.

The V gene is TRBV4-3, the J gene TRBJ1-2; no firm D call. V was trimmed by 5 bases and J by 5 bases, leaving 12 bases between them. The CDR3 sequence is 13 residues long. Germline V gene sequence: CDR1 LGHNA, CDR2 YSLEER. CDR3 region: CASSSRETYGYTF. The DNA of the CDR3 is TGCGCCAGCAGCTCCCGGGAAACTTATGGCTACACCTTC.

The chain employs TRBV5-1 and TRBJ2-2; 7 bases are a match to TRBD1. From germline, CDR1 is SGHRS and CDR2 YFSETQ. Trimming removed 5 bases from V and 5 bases from J; junction bases left unmatched: 6. CDR3 length: 14 residues. The CDR3 sequence is CASRSGTATGELFF. CDR3 nucleotides: TGCGCCAGCAGGAGTGGGACAGCTACCGGGGAGCTGTTTTTT.

The chain combines TRBV6-4 with TRBJ1-2, with D hard to call. The CDR3 extends over 16 amino acids. Per the germline V gene, CDR1 is MRHNA and CDR2 is SNTAGT. Between the trimmed V and J ends, which lost 2 bases and 3 bases, there was a span of 16 bases. The CDR3: CASSDNLFPQDYGYTF. As DNA, the CDR3 is TGTGCCAGCAGTGACAATCTATTTCCCCAAGACTATGGCTACACCTTC.

The chain links TRBV14 to TRBJ2-7; TRBD2 agrees at 13 bases. Looked up from germline, CDR1 is SGHDN and CDR2 is FVKESK. The V gene end was trimmed by 5 bases and the J gene end by 0 bases; junction bases not matched to a gene: 10. The length of the CDR3 is 18 residues. CDR3 loop: CASSYGTSGERHSYEQYF. The CDR3 bases are TGTGCCAGCAGCTATGGGACTAGCGGGGAGAGACACTCCTACGAGCAGTACTTC.

In its sample, this clone was seen once. The V gene is TRBV2, the J gene TRBJ2-1, with 7 bases identical to TRBD2. Germline V CDR1 and CDR2: SNHLY, FYNNEI. Unmatched junction bases numbered 5, after V lost 7 bases and J lost 2 bases. This CDR3 region has 14 residues. The chain's CDR3 is CASTWSGTYNEQFF. CDR3 DNA sequence: TGTGCCAGCACATGGAGCGGGACCTACAATGAGCAGTTCTTC.